Below are 18 T cell receptor beta chains sequenced from a single sample in a study of T cell clones after liver transplantation. This table comes from immunoSEQ multiplex PCR, and its TCRdb copy is limited to in-frame clones, with some not included. The repertoire includes under 150,000 clones, approximately 90% of them detected once, and 0.65% to 0.85% sits in the top ten. This sample comprised CD4+ T cells from blood, obtained 12 months after liver transplant. The receptors were gathered from a human patient who received a liver transplant. Some T cells may originate from the graft donor.

The sample holds one count of this clone. The chain recombines TRBV5-4 with TRBJ2-3; TRBD1 matches 8 bases. V gave up 6 bases and J gave up 2 bases; unmatched junction bases: 11. The CDR3 is 16 residues long. Germline V gene sequence: CDR1 SGHNT, CDR2 YYREEE (reference sequence). Written as DNA, the CDR3 is TGTGCCAGCACCCCCCGGGCAGGGGGCGTCACAGATACGCAGTATTTT. It yields the protein CASTPRAGGVTDTQYF.

The rearrangement uses TRBV6-1 and TRBJ2-7; D is perhaps TRBD2 (5 bases). Germline assignment: CDR1 MNHNS and CDR2 SASEGT. V lost 2 bases to trimming and J lost 0 bases, with 11 bases between them. The CDR3 has 15 amino acids. As DNA, the CDR3 is TGTGCCAGCAGTGAATGGCCGGGGAGCTCCTACGAGCAGTACTTC. This encodes CASSEWPGSSYEQYF.

The rearrangement joins TRBV19 to TRBJ2-7; 13 bases align to TRBD2. Trimming removed 5 bases from V and 6 bases from J; junction bases left unmatched: 4. The CDR3 loop spans 14 amino acids. Per germline, CDR1 LNHDA and CDR2 SQIVND (reference sequence). CDR3 in amino acids: CASSGLAGVGEQYF. The CDR3 DNA reads TGTGCCAGTAGTGGACTAGCGGGAGTGGGCGAGCAGTACTTC. The full variable domain, in which reference TRBV19 and TRBJ2-7 provide the parts outside the CDR3, is DGGITQSPKYLFRKEGQNVTLSCEQNLNHDAMYWYRQDPGQGLRLIYYSQIVNDFQKGDIAEGYSVSREKKESFPLTVTSAQKNPTAFYLCASSGLAGVGEQYFGPGTRLTVT.

The rearrangement uses TRBV9 and TRBJ2-5; D possibly corresponds to TRBD2 (6 bases). V gave up 2 bases and J gave up 0 bases, with 14 bases separating them. Germline CDR1 and CDR2: SGDLS and YYNGEE. The CDR3 runs to 16 residues. CDR3 protein: CASSVSGTGHQETQYF. The CDR3 DNA follows: TGTGCCAGCAGCGTTTCCGGGACTGGACACCAAGAGACCCAGTACTTC.

The V and J genes are TRBV11-2 and TRBJ2-7, with D uncertain. Germline loops: CDR1 SGHAT, CDR2 FQNNGV. The CDR3 runs to 13 residues. V was pared by 7 bases and J by 0 bases, with 10 bases between. Here the CDR3 DNA reads TGTGCCAGCACTCGAAGCGACTCCTACGAGCAGTACTTC. Translating it yields CASTRSDSYEQYF.

The chain links TRBV7-8 to TRBJ2-1, with 8 bases that match TRBD2. Germline lookup yields CDR1 SGHVS and CDR2 FQNEAQ. The CDR3 contains 14 residues. Trimming at V came to 3 bases and at J to 12 bases, leaving 10 bases not matched to a gene. The chain's CDR3 is CASSFSGSLGLQFF. For the CDR3, the DNA is TGTGCCAGCAGCTTCAGCGGGAGCCTTGGGCTGCAGTTCTTC. Full variable domain (missing parts from reference TRBV7-8 and TRBJ2-1): GAGVSQSPRYKVAKRGQDVALRCDPISGHVSLFWYQQALGQGPEFLTYFQNEAQLDKSGLPSDRFFAERPEGSVSTLKIQRTQQEDSAVYLCASSFSGSLGLQFFGPGTRLTVL.

This clone was counted once. The chain has TRBV12-5 and TRBJ2-5; D not resolved. The CDR3 runs to 12 residues. Germline loops: CDR1 LGHNT, CDR2 FRNRAP. Deletions cut 0 bases from V and 5 bases from J, with 4 bases between. CDR3 nucleotide sequence: TGTGCTAGTGGTTTGGTACGGGAGACCCAGTACTTC. Protein sequence: CASGLVRETQYF.

This clone has just a few counts. The chain has TRBV2 and TRBJ1-5, with D possibly TRBD1 on 5 matching bases. This CDR3 has 13 amino acids. V dropped 5 bases and J dropped 3 bases, with 8 bases sitting between them. Germline-derived CDR1 and CDR2 are SNHLY and FYNNEI. CDR3 nucleotide sequence: TGTGCCAGCAGTCGACAGTTCAATCAGCCCCAGCATTTT. Translating it yields CASSRQFNQPQHF.

The chain uses TRBV7-9 and TRBJ2-3; 7 bases align to TRBD1. CDR1 is SEHNR and CDR2 is FQNEAQ in the germline V gene (reference sequence). With V trimmed by 3 bases and J by 5 bases, 5 bases remained unmatched. The CDR3 covers 14 residues. CDR3 amino acids: CASSFLDRRDTQYF. The CDR3 DNA reads TGTGCCAGCAGCTTCTTGGACAGGAGAGATACGCAGTATTTT.

The CDR3 DNA follows: TGTGCCAGCAGCCCAACAAAGGAGTTAGACACTGAAGCTTTCTTT. It specifies CASSPTKELDTEAFF. V and J are TRBV4-2 and TRBJ1-1; D remains unclear. From germline, CDR1 is LGHNA and CDR2 YNFKEQ. CDR3 length: 15 residues. Trimming left V 4 bases short and J 3 bases short, with 15 bases between.

The rearrangement joins TRBV2 to TRBJ2-5, with D possibly TRBD1 on 5 matching bases. The CDR3 sequence is 13 residues long. Trimming shortened V by 3 bases and J by 2 bases, and 7 bases separated the two germline ends. In germline, CDR1 is SNHLY, CDR2 FYNNEI. Written as DNA, the CDR3 is TGTGCCAGCAGTGACGACAGTCAAGAGACCCAGTACTTC. Residues: CASSDDSQETQYF.

This clone was seen only a few times. The rearrangement joins TRBV2 to TRBJ1-5; D is uncertain. Trimming took off 1 base at V and 3 bases at J, with 13 bases between the two ends. The length of the CDR3 is 16 residues. The germline V gene has CDR1 SNHLY and CDR2 FYNNEI. For the CDR3, the DNA is TGTGCCAGCAGTGAAGGAGGGCAGCGATTCAATCAGCCCCAGCATTTT. Translated: CASSEGGQRFNQPQHF.

The gene calls are TRBV4-1 and TRBJ2-7; D call uncertain. Trimming shortened V by 5 bases and J by 4 bases, and 12 bases separated the two germline ends. Germline values: CDR1 MGHRA, CDR2 YSYEKL. The CDR3 has 13 residues. CDR3 loop: CASSYSVGYEQYF. The DNA for the CDR3 is TGCGCCAGCAGCTATAGTGTCGGTTACGAGCAGTACTTC.

This sequence joins TRBV6-5 and TRBJ2-7, with 8 bases that match TRBD1. This CDR3 is built from 14 residues. V shed 7 bases, J shed 3 bases, and the junction held 8 bases outside the gene matches. The germline V gene encodes CDR1 MNHEY and CDR2 SVGAGI. CDR3 nucleotides: TGTGCCAGCACCACCGGGACAGGTGACTACGAGCAGTACTTC. This gives the protein CASTTGTGDYEQYF.

V gene TRBV4-3 combines with J gene TRBJ1-5, with D tentatively TRBD1 (5 bases). V was cut by 3 bases and J by 11 bases, with 17 bases left in between. The CDR3 runs to 14 residues. CDR1 and CDR2 from the germline V gene are LGHNA and YSLEER. The CDR3 coding sequence is TGCGCCAGCAGCCAGGACATAAATGGGAAAGCCCAGCATTTT. It specifies CASSQDINGKAQHF.

This chain joins TRBV5-4 and TRBJ2-5; 15 nucleotides agree with TRBD2. V was pared by 5 bases and J by 5 bases, with 1 base of the junction left unmatched. Germline CDR1 SGHNT, CDR2 YYREEE (reference sequence). CDR3 size: 14 residues. The CDR3 coding sequence is TGTGCCAGCAGTGGACTAGCGGGAGGGGAGACCCAGTACTTC. As protein: CASSGLAGGETQYF.

V usage is TRBV5-1 and J usage is TRBJ1-1; D possibly corresponds to TRBD1 (5 bases). The CDR3 totals 14 residues. Germline V lookup: CDR1 SGHRS, CDR2 YFSETQ. V lost 0 bases to trimming and J lost 5 bases, with 11 bases between them. CDR3 coding DNA: TGCGCCAGCAGCTTGGAGGCGGGGGTGACTGAAGCTTTCTTT. Translated, it gives CASSLEAGVTEAFF.

Only one count was recorded for this clone. The rearrangement uses TRBV7-2 and TRBJ2-7; the match to TRBD2 covers 8 bases. Germline CDR1 SGHTA, CDR2 FQGNSA. Germline trimming cut 2 bases from V and 7 bases from J; bases unmatched to any gene: 13. This CDR3 is built from 16 residues. The CDR3, as DNA: TGTGCCAGCAGCTTAAAGGCCGCAGCGGGAGCCGGAGAGCAGTACTTC. Translated, it gives CASSLKAAAGAGEQYF.